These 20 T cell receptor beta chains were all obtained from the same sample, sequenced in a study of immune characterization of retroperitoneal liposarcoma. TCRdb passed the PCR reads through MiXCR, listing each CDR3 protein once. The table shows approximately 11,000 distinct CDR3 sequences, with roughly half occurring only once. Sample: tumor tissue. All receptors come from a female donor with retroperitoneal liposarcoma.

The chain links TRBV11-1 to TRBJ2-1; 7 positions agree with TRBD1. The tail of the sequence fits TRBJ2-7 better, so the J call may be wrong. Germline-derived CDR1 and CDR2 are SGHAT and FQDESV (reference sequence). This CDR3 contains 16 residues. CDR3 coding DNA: TGTGCCAGCAGCTTAGCGGGGACAGTCTCCTACAATGAGCAGTACTTC. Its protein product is CASSLAGTVSYNEQYF.

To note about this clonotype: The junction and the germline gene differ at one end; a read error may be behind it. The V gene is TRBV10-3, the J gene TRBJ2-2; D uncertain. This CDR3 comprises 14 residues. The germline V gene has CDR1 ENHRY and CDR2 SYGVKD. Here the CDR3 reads CATLASKNTGELFF. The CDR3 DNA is TGTGCCACCCTGGCAAGCAAGAACACTGGGGAGCTGTTTTTT.

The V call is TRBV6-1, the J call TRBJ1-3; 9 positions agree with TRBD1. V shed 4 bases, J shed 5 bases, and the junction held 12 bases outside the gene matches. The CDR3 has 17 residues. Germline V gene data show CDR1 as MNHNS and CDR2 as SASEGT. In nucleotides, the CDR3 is TGTGCCAGCAGTGGGGGTTTGACAGGGGGAACGAGAAACACCATATATTTT. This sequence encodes CASSGGLTGGTRNTIYF.

As DNA, the CDR3 is TGTGCCACCTCCAGGGACATGAACACTGAAGCTTTCTTT. It encodes CATSRDMNTEAFF. This chain connects TRBV7-3 to TRBJ1-1; D possibly corresponds to TRBD1 (6 bases). V was trimmed by 10 bases and J by 0 bases, leaving 12 bases between them. Germline V CDR1 and CDR2: SGHTA, FQGTGA. The CDR3 is 13 amino acids. Together with reference TRBV7-3 and TRBJ1-1, the CDR3 gives the full variable domain: GAGVSQTPSNKVTEKGKYVELRCDPISGHTALYWYRQSLGQGPEFLIYFQGTGAADDSGLPNDRFFAVRPEGSVSTLKIQRTERGDSAVYLCATSRDMNTEAFFGQGTRLTVV.

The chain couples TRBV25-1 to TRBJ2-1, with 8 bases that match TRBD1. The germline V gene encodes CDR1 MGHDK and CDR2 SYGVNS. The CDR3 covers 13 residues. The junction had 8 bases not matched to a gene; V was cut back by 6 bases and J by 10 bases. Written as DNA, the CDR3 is TGTGCCAGCAGCATACAGGGGGTAAAAGAGCAGTTCTTC. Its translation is CASSIQGVKEQFF.

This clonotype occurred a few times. The CDR3 bases are TGTGCCAGCAGTCCAAGGGGGGGGAGAGTACTAGCGGGAGCTAAAGCCTACGAGCAGTACTTC. This codes for CASSPRGGRVLAGAKAYEQYF. The rearrangement joins TRBV6-1 to TRBJ2-5, with 11 bases that match TRBD2. The end of the DNA fits TRBJ2-7 better, so the J call may be wrong. The V gene's germline CDR1 is MNHNS and CDR2 SASEGT. The CDR3 extends over 21 amino acids.

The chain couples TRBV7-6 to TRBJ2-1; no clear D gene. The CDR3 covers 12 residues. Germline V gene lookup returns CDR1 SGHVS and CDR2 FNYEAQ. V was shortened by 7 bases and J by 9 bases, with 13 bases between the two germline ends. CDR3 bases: TGTGCCAGCAACCCGGCGAGGACTGAGCAGTTCTTC. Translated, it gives CASNPARTEQFF.

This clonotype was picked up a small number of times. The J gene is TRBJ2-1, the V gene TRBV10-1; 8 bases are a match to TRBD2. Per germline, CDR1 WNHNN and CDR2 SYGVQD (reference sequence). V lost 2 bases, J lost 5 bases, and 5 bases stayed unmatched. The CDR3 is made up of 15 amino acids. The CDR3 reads CASSEVAGYDNEQFF. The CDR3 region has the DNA TGCGCCAGCAGTGAGGTAGCGGGATACGACAATGAGCAGTTCTTC.

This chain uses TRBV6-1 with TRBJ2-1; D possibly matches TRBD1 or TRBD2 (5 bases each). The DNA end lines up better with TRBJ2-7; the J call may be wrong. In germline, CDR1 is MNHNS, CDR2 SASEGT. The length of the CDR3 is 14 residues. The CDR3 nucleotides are TGTGCCAGCATCGCACCCCTCCGGGGCAGCGAGCAGTACTTC. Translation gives CASIAPLRGSEQYF.

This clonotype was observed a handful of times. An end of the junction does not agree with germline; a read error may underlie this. The CDR3 reads CASNDYNSPPHF. In DNA, the CDR3 is TGTGCCAGCAACGACTATAATTCACCCCCCCACTTT. The J gene is TRBJ1-6, the V gene TRBV6-1; no reliable D call. The CDR3 is 12 residues long. From germline, CDR1 is MNHNS and CDR2 SASEGT.

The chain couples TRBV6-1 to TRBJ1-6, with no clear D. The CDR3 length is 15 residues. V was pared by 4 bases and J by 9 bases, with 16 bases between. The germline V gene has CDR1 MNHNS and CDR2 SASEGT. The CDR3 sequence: CASSARITQISPLHF. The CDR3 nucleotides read TGTGCCAGCAGTGCGAGAATTACCCAGATTTCACCCCTCCACTTT.

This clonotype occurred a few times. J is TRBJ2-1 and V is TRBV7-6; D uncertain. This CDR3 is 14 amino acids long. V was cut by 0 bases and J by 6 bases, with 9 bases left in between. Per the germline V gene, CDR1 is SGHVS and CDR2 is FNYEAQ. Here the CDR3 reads CASSLARVANEQFF. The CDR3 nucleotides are TGTGCCAGCAGCTTAGCGAGAGTGGCCAATGAGCAGTTCTTC. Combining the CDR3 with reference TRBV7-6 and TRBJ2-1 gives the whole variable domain GAGVSQSPRYKVTKRGQDVALRCDPISGHVSLYWYRQALGQGPEFLTYFNYEAQQDKSGLPNDRFSAERPEGSISTLTIQRTEQRDSAMYRCASSLARVANEQFFGPGTRLTVL.

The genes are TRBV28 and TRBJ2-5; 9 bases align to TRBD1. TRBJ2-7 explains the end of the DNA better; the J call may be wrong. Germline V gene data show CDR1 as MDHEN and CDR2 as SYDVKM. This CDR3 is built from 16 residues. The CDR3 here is CASSFPAYRGPNEQYF. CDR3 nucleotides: TGTGCCAGCAGTTTCCCCGCCTACAGGGGGCCTAACGAGCAGTACTTC.

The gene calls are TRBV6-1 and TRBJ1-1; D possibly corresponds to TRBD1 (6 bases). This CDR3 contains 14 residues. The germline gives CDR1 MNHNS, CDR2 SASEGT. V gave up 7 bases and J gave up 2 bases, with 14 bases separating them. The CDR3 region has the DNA TGTGCCAGCACCAGCGGGACACCCAACACTGAAGCTTTCTTT. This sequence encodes CASTSGTPNTEAFF.

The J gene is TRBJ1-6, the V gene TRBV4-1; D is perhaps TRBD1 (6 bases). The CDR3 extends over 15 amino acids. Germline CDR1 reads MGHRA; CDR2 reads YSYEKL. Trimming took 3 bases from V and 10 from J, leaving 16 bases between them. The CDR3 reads CASSQGPGAGSPLHF. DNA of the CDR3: TGCGCCAGCAGCCAGGGGCCGGGGGCGGGGTCACCCCTCCACTTT.

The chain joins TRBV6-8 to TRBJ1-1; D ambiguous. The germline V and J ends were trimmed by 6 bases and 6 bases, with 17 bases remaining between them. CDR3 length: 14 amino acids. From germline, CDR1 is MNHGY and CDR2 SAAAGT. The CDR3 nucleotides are TGTGCCAGCAGCGGGCTTGTTTTGGGCCCTGAAGCTTTCTTT. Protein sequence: CASSGLVLGPEAFF.

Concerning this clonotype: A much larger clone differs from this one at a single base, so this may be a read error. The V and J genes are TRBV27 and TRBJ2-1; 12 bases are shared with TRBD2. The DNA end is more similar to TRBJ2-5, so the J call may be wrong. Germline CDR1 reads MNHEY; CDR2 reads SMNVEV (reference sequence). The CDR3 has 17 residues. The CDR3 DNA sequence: TGTGCCAGCAGAAGACTAGCGGGAGATCCCATACAAGAGACCCAGTACTTC. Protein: CASRRLAGDPIQETQYF.

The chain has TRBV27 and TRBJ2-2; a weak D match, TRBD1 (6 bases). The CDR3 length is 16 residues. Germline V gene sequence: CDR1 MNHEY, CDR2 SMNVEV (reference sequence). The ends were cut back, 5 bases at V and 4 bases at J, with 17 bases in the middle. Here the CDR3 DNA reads TGTGCCAGCAGTAGGAAAGGGGGAGCTAGCACCGGGGAGCTGTTTTTT. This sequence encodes CASSRKGGASTGELFF.

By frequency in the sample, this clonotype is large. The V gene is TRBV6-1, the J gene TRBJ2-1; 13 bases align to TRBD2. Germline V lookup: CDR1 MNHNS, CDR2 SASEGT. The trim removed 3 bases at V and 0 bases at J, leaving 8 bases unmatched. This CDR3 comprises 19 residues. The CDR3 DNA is TGTGCCAGCAGTGACCCGGGACTAGCGGGGACTTACTCCTACAATGAGCAGTTCTTC. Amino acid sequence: CASSDPGLAGTYSYNEQFF.

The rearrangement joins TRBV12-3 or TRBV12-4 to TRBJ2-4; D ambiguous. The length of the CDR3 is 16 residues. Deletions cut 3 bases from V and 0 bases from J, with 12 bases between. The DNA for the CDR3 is TGTGCCAGCAGTTTCTGGCTACAACTAGCCAAAAACATTCAGTACTTC. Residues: CASSFWLQLAKNIQYF.